This T cell receptor (beta chain) appears in the sequencing data of a study of OX40 agonist ivuxolimab in advanced cancers. Study-wide context: Dose-escalation cases comprised hepatocellular carcinoma, melanoma, renal cell or head and neck cancer. A history of anti-PD-1, anti-PD-L1 or anti-CTLA-4 therapy was acceptable, and around 36% had some.

Assay used: immunoSEQ multiplex PCR; TCRdb lists only in-frame clones, some missing. This table holds roughly 79,000 clones, approximately 84% found once. CDR1 is MNHEY, CDR2 SVGAGI, per germline. Trimming pared 8 bases from V and 2 bases from J, leaving 19 bases between. CDR3 length equals 15 residues. This TCR was sampled from an adult with an advanced solid tumor such as melanoma, head and neck, liver or kidney cancer. V is TRBV6-5 and J is TRBJ2-7; a weak D match, TRBD1 (6 bases). Sequencing was performed on CD4+ or CD8+ T cells sorted from blood, taken in a trial of the OX40 agonist ivuxolimab. The CDR3 spells CASVPHRGQTYEQYF. The DNA for the CDR3 is TGTGCCAGCGTCCCCCATAGGGGACAAACCTACGAGCAGTACTTC.